Included here is one TCR beta chain sequence, with context. The sample is drawn from a study of blood T cell repertoires in COVID-19. Study information: The study drew acute and convalescent COVID-19 samples from the United States, Italy and Spain. In each case, the material was cDNA or gDNA derived from T cells, B-cell-depleted T cells, or PBMCs.

Methods used by the authors: Nucleated cell number was recorded as an estimate derived from reference gene primer amplification. Sequencing was performed with immunoSEQ multiplex PCR; in TCRdb, only in-frame clones are kept and a portion is missing. V and J calls and clone size come straight from that table; D and trimming were deduced from the DNA. This table holds about 45,000 clones, more than 90% found once. Trimming took 5 bases from V and 5 from J, leaving 16 bases between them. CDR1 is SGHTA and CDR2 is FQGNSA in the germline V gene. The CDR3 spans 14 residues. Sequenced sample: peripheral blood. The TCR was taken from a man aged 45-65 years with COVID-19, enrolled during active disease. V is TRBV7-2 and J is TRBJ2-7; unclear D gene. The CDR3 DNA reads TGTGCCAGCAGCCCCAGAGGAGCCAGCAACGAGCAGTACTTC. As protein: CASSPRGASNEQYF.